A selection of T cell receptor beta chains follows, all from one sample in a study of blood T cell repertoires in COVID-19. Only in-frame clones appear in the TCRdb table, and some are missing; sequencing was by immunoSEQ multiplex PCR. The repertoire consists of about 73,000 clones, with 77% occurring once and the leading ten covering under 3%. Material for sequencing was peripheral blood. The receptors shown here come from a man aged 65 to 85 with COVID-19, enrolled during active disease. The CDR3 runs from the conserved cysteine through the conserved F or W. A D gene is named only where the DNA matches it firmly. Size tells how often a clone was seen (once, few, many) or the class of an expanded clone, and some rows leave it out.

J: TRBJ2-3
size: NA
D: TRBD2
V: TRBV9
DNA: TGTGCCAGCAGCGTCCTAGCGGGCCCCCCCACAGATACGCAGTATTTT
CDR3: CASSVLAGPPTDTQYF

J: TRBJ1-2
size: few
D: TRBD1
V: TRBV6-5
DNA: TGTGCCAGCAGCCTAGGGACAGGACCCTTCTATGGCTACACCTTC
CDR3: CASSLGTGPFYGYTF

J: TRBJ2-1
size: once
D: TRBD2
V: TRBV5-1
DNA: TGCGCCAGCAGCGGTGGGGCGGCGGGAGCATACAATGAGCAGTTCTTC
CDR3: CASSGGAAGAYNEQFF

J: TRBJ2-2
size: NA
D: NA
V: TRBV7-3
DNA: TGTGCCAGCAGCTCCGCGAACACCGGGGAGCTGTTTTTT
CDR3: CASSSANTGELFF

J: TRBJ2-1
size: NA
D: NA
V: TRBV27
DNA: NA
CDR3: CASSFGPGVGNEQFF

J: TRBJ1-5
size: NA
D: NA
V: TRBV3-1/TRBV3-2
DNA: TGTGCCAGCAGCCCCTTCACCTCGTCCGGGAGCCCCCAGCATTTT
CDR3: CASSPFTSSGSPQHF

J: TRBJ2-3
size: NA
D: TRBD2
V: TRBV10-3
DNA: TGTGCCATCAGTGAGTCAGGACTAGCGCGATGGACTACTAGCACAGATACGCAGTATTTT
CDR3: CAISESGLARWTTSTDTQYF

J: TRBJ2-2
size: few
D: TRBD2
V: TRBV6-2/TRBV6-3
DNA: TGTGCCAGCAGCCTAGCGGGAGGGCGTACCGGGGAGCTGTTTTTT
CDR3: CASSLAGGRTGELFF

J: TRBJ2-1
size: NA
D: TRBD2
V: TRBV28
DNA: TGTGCCAGCAGTTTACGGACTAGCAGGAGGGGCGGGTGGCAGTTCTTC
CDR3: CASSLRTSRRGGWQFF

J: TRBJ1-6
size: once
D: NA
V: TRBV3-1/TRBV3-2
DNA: TGTGCCAGCAGCCTCGGGGGGGCCAAGGCCCTCCACTTT
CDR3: CASSLGGAKALHF

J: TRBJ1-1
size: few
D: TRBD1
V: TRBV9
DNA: TGTGCCAGCAGCGTAGGGACAGGGGGCACTGAAGCTTTCTTT
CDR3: CASSVGTGGTEAFF

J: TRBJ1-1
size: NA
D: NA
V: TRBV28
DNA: TGTGCCAGCAGTTTTCACAGGCCCCCAGACACTGAAGCTTTCTTT
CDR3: CASSFHRPPDTEAFF

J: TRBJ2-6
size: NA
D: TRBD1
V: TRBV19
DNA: TGTGCCAGTAGTAGGGGGGACAGGGCTGGGGCCAACGTCCTGACTTTC
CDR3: CASSRGDRAGANVLTF